The 30 T cell receptor beta chains presented below share a single source sample, sequenced in a study of human T cells and chemical hapten exposure. TCRdb reanalysed the RACE reads using MiXCR and keeps one entry per CDR3 protein. The sample carries about 190,000 distinct CDR3 sequences, about 25% recorded once. The time point denotes: patch test 3, about 24 weeks after DPC sensitization. The treatment: therapeutic diphenylcyclopropenone sensitization with weekly scalp DPC. The specimen was whole blood, collected in connection with sensitization to the hapten diphenylcyclopropenone (DPC). Every receptor here comes from a woman in her forties with alopecia areata. Some clones in this sample may be carry-over from other donors' samples.

This clonotype occurred once. The chain is built from TRBV5-1 and TRBJ2-1, with TRBD1 matching 7 bases. Looked up from germline, CDR1 is SGHRS and CDR2 is YFSETQ. J gave up 4 bases and V 2 bases, and 6 bases lay outside the gene matches. CDR3 length equals 15 residues. CDR3 sequence: CASSLGGQGYNEQFF. CDR3 coding DNA: TGCGCCAGCAGCTTAGGGGGCCAGGGATACAATGAGCAGTTCTTC.

This chain connects TRBV27 to TRBJ2-1; 12 nucleotides agree with TRBD2. The CDR3 is 18 amino acids. V gave up 9 bases and J gave up 4 bases; unmatched junction bases: 16. Germline-derived CDR1 and CDR2 are MNHEY and SMNVEV (reference sequence). The CDR3 here is CARIGRLAGDYRYNEQFF. CDR3 sequence (DNA): TGTGCCAGGATCGGGAGACTAGCGGGAGATTATCGGTACAATGAGCAGTTCTTC.

V and J are TRBV6-5 and TRBJ1-2; TRBD1 might be the D (6 bases). Trimming shortened V by 11 bases and J by 4 bases, and 20 bases separated the two germline ends. Per the germline V gene, CDR1 is MNHEY and CDR2 is SVGAGI. The CDR3 spans 14 residues. The CDR3 protein is CASSSGAGTYGYTF. The CDR3 nucleotides are TGTGCCTCCTCCTCGGGGGCAGGAACCTATGGCTACACCTTC.

There are a few counts of this clonotype. This chain's CDR3 is CASSQPTGAEETQYF. For the CDR3, the DNA is TGCGCCAGCAGCCAGCCGACAGGGGCAGAGGAGACCCAGTACTTC. This sequence joins TRBV4-1 and TRBJ2-5, with TRBD1 identical over 8 bases. Germline CDR1 is MGHRA and CDR2 is YSYEKL. CDR3 size: 15 residues. With 3 bases clipped from V and 5 bases from J, the junction kept 8 bases outside the gene matches.

This clonotype was seen a handful of times. The V and J genes are TRBV29-1 and TRBJ2-5; 9 nucleotides agree with TRBD2. Trimming cost V 1 base and J 1 base; bases outside gene matches: 4. Looked up from germline, CDR1 is SQVTM and CDR2 is ANQGSEA. The length of the CDR3 is 15 residues. The CDR3 protein is CSVEVAGALQETQYF. The CDR3 DNA is TGCAGCGTTGAAGTAGCGGGAGCACTCCAAGAGACCCAGTACTTC. Drawing the rest from reference TRBV29-1 and TRBJ2-5, the complete variable domain is SAVISQKPSRDICQRGTSLTIQCQVDSQVTMMFWYRQQPGQSLTLIATANQGSEATYESGFVIDKFPISRPNLTFSTLTVSNMSPEDSSIYLCSVEVAGALQETQYFGPGTRLLVL.

This chain joins TRBV4-2 and TRBJ2-5; 10 bases are shared with TRBD2. The V segment lost 4 bases and the J segment 5 bases; nucleotides outside the gene matches: 10. CDR1 LGHNA and CDR2 YNFKEQ come from the germline V gene. This CDR3 contains 16 residues. CDR3 nucleotides: TGTGCCAGCAGCCCCGGGACTAGCGCAATGGGGGAGACCCAGTACTTC. Protein sequence: CASSPGTSAMGETQYF.

The chain employs TRBV5-1 and TRBJ2-7; D could derive from TRBD1 or TRBD2 (5 bases each). In germline, CDR1 is SGHRS, CDR2 YFSETQ. The ends were cut back, 0 bases at V and 6 bases at J, with 16 bases in the middle. This CDR3 contains 15 residues. The CDR3 here is CASSLAGTGAAEQYF. The CDR3 nucleotides read TGCGCCAGCAGCTTGGCCGGGACGGGCGCCGCCGAGCAGTACTTC.

The V gene is TRBV9, the J gene TRBJ2-5; 9 bases align to TRBD1. V was clipped by 3 bases and J by 1 base; unmatched bases: 1. Germline-derived CDR1 and CDR2 are SGDLS and YYNGEE. CDR3 length: 14 residues. This chain's CDR3 is CASSAQGAQETQYF. CDR3 bases: TGTGCCAGCAGCGCACAGGGGGCCCAAGAGACCCAGTACTTC.

This clonotype was recorded at least ten times. The V call is TRBV27, the J call TRBJ1-1; 7 positions agree with TRBD1. Germline V gene lookup returns CDR1 MNHEY and CDR2 SMNVEV (reference sequence). CDR3 length equals 14 residues. The J segment lost 7 bases and the V segment lost 6 bases, leaving 11 bases of the junction unmatched. The CDR3 DNA sequence: TGTGCCAGCAGACCCTTGACCCAGGGGGGTGAAGCTTTCTTT. It is translated as CASRPLTQGGEAFF.

This clonotype was seen more than once but under ten times. The chain joins TRBV6-5 to TRBJ1-4; the D gene is possibly TRBD1 (6 bases). Trimming took off 0 bases at V and 8 bases at J, with 13 bases between the two ends. CDR1 is MNHEY, CDR2 SVGAGI, per germline. The CDR3 is 15 residues long. CDR3 nucleotides: TGTGCCAGCAGTTACTCGCCGGGGGCCGGGGAAAAACTGTTTTTT. This encodes CASSYSPGAGEKLFF.

The chain joins TRBV5-1 to TRBJ1-4; D possibly corresponds to TRBD1 (6 bases). V lost 0 bases and J 7 bases, leaving 13 bases between the germline ends. The CDR3 sequence is 15 residues long. Per the germline V gene, CDR1 is SGHRS and CDR2 is YFSETQ. The CDR3 coding sequence is TGCGCCAGCAGCTTGGATGGGGGGCCGACTGAAAAACTGTTTTTT. Amino acids: CASSLDGGPTEKLFF.

This rearrangement joins TRBV7-2 to TRBJ2-7; D unresolved. The CDR3 is 15 amino acids. The V gene lost 3 bases and the J gene lost 2 bases, with 14 bases spanning the gap. Per the germline V gene, CDR1 is SGHTA and CDR2 is FQGNSA. CDR3 region: CASSLILDATYEQYF. Here the CDR3 DNA reads TGTGCCAGCAGCTTGATATTGGACGCCACCTACGAGCAGTACTTC.

This clonotype was counted many times. V gene TRBV10-3 combines with J gene TRBJ2-3, with D possibly being TRBD2 (5 bases). V was clipped by 4 bases and J by 5 bases, with 13 bases between them. This CDR3 comprises 14 residues. CDR1 and CDR2 from the germline V gene are ENHRY and SYGVKD. This CDR3 reads CAISGSADGDTQYF. Written as DNA, the CDR3 is TGTGCCATCAGTGGTAGCGCGGACGGAGATACGCAGTATTTT.

This clonotype was detected a few times. This chain joins TRBV29-1 and TRBJ2-3; TRBD1 might be the D (5 bases). CDR1 and CDR2 from the germline V gene are SQVTM and ANQGSEA. The CDR3 loop spans 14 amino acids. Trimming stripped 0 bases from V and 1 base from J, with 8 bases between. The CDR3 coding sequence is TGCAGCGTTGAAGAGGGCAGGGGCACAGATACGCAGTATTTT. This translates into CSVEEGRGTDTQYF.

In this sample, this clonotype turned up a few times. The chain has TRBV5-1 and TRBJ1-2; D not certain. This CDR3 contains 14 residues. V was trimmed by 2 bases and J by 9 bases, leaving 17 bases between them. From germline, CDR1 is SGHRS and CDR2 YFSETQ. CDR3 loop: CASSFDGPPWSYTF. CDR3 in DNA: TGCGCCAGCAGCTTTGATGGCCCTCCTTGGAGCTACACCTTC.

V is TRBV28 and J is TRBJ2-1; D ambiguous. Germline CDR1 is MDHEN and CDR2 is SYDVKM. The CDR3 covers 14 residues. Trimming left V 0 bases short and J 8 bases short, with 11 bases between. CDR3 coding DNA: TGTGCCAGCAGTTTATGGGGCAGGTCGGATGAGCAGTTCTTC. Its protein is CASSLWGRSDEQFF.

V is TRBV27 and J is TRBJ1-5; possibly TRBD1 for D (5 bases). The CDR3 runs to 14 residues. From germline, CDR1 is MNHEY and CDR2 SMNVEV (reference sequence). Trimming took 4 bases from V and 0 from J, leaving 7 bases between them. CDR3 sequence (DNA): TGTGCCAGCAGTTCCAGGGTTAGCAATCAGCCCCAGCATTTT. It translates to CASSSRVSNQPQHF.

The chain combines TRBV2 with TRBJ2-7; a weak D match, TRBD2 (6 bases). This CDR3 spans 17 amino acids. Trimming took off 6 bases at V and 0 bases at J, with 21 bases between the two ends. Germline CDR1 SNHLY, CDR2 FYNNEI. CDR3: CASRAGTLIARSYEQYF. The CDR3, as DNA: TGTGCCAGCAGGGCCGGGACTCTAATCGCCCGCTCCTACGAGCAGTACTTC.

This clonotype was observed once. The chain employs TRBV6-6 and TRBJ1-5; perhaps TRBD1 as D (5 bases). This CDR3 region has 16 residues. Germline CDR1 is MNHNY and CDR2 is SVGAGI (reference sequence). V dropped 6 bases and J dropped 1 base, with 16 bases sitting between them. The CDR3 nucleotides read TGTGCCAGCAGCAACGGTCTGGGACGAAGCAATCAGCCCCAGCATTTT. As protein: CASSNGLGRSNQPQHF.

The V gene is TRBV30, the J gene TRBJ1-2; possible D gene TRBD1, 5 bases. Per the germline V gene, CDR1 is GTSNPN and CDR2 is SVGIG (reference sequence). Trimming removed 1 base from V and 2 bases from J, with 11 bases in between. The CDR3 has 14 residues. CDR3 loop: CAWSAPTVNYGYTF. As DNA, the CDR3 is TGTGCCTGGAGTGCTCCGACAGTGAACTATGGCTACACCTTC.

This clonotype was observed a handful of times. This rearrangement joins TRBV14 to TRBJ2-3; D not resolved. The CDR3 spans 14 residues. Trimming removed 1 base from V and 0 bases from J, with 5 bases in between. CDR1 SGHDN and CDR2 FVKESK come from the germline V gene. The CDR3 nucleotides read TGTGCCAGCAGCCAAGCTGTGAGCACAGATACGCAGTATTTT. Protein product: CASSQAVSTDTQYF.

This clonotype was picked up a small number of times. V gene TRBV29-1 combines with J gene TRBJ2-3; the D is unclear. Germline CDR1 reads SQVTM; CDR2 reads ANQGSEA. The CDR3 spans 13 residues. The CDR3 sequence: CTAVRFPTDTQYF. CDR3 in DNA: TGCACGGCGGTTAGGTTTCCCACAGATACGCAGTATTTT.

The chain couples TRBV5-1 to TRBJ2-4; 9 positions agree with TRBD1. CDR1 and CDR2 from the germline V gene are SGHRS and YFSETQ. Trimming at V came to 4 bases and at J to 8 bases, leaving 7 bases not matched to a gene. This CDR3 is 14 amino acids long. The CDR3 bases are TGCGCCAGCAGCAGTACAGGGGGCGCGGACATTCAGTACTTC. It translates to CASSSTGGADIQYF.

In this sample, this clonotype turned up a few times. The chain employs TRBV10-3 and TRBJ2-2, with 8 bases lining up with TRBD1. Germline V gene sequence: CDR1 ENHRY, CDR2 SYGVKD. The V segment lost 7 bases and the J segment 0 bases; nucleotides outside the gene matches: 4. The CDR3 loop spans 15 amino acids. CDR3 DNA sequence: TGTGCCATCACCAGACAGGGGACGAACACCGGGGAGCTGTTTTTT. The encoded protein is CAITRQGTNTGELFF.

This sequence joins TRBV9 and TRBJ2-6; D is uncertain. There are 15 residues in the CDR3. V was pared by 0 bases and J by 5 bases, with 9 bases between. Germline lookup yields CDR1 SGDLS and CDR2 YYNGEE. This CDR3 reads CASSVDSFWANVLTF. Written as DNA, the CDR3 is TGTGCCAGCAGCGTAGATAGTTTTTGGGCCAACGTCCTGACTTTC.

V gene TRBV29-1 combines with J gene TRBJ2-7; 11 bases agree with TRBD1. This CDR3 is 14 amino acids long. Germline assignment: CDR1 SQVTM and CDR2 ANQGSEA. V shed 5 bases and J 3 bases; nucleotides not matched to a gene: 6. In DNA, the CDR3 is TGCAGCGTTACCATCGGGACAGGGGGCTACGAGCAGTACTTC. It codes for CSVTIGTGGYEQYF.

The table lists this clonotype with a few counts. V usage is TRBV6-2 or TRBV6-3 and J usage is TRBJ2-3; 7 positions match TRBD2. The CDR3 length is 14 residues. The germline V gene has CDR1 MNHEY and CDR2 SVGEGT. V lost 2 bases to trimming and J lost 4 bases; unmatched junction nucleotides: 3. The CDR3 DNA reads as TGTGCCAGCAGTTACATTCTAGCGGCAGATACGCAGTATTTT. Residues: CASSYILAADTQYF.

This clonotype was detected a few times. The V call is TRBV28, the J call TRBJ2-5; D gene unclear. CDR1 is MDHEN and CDR2 is SYDVKM in the germline V gene. V was pared by 1 base and J by 3 bases, with 6 bases between. This CDR3 comprises 13 residues. The CDR3 here is CASSLSPEETQYF. The CDR3 DNA reads TGTGCCAGCAGTTTATCCCCGGAAGAGACCCAGTACTTC.

This clonotype occurred a few times. The rearrangement joins TRBV29-1 to TRBJ2-1; 8 bases map to TRBD2. Unmatched junction bases numbered 5, after V lost 7 bases and J lost 0 bases. Germline loops: CDR1 SQVTM, CDR2 ANQGSEA. The CDR3 contains 14 residues. DNA of the CDR3: TGCAGCGCCCAGAGCGGGAGCTCCTACAATGAGCAGTTCTTC. This encodes CSAQSGSSYNEQFF.

V is TRBV7-2 and J is TRBJ2-3; 12 bases match TRBD2. The CDR3 spans 16 residues. Per germline, CDR1 SGHTA and CDR2 FQGNSA. J lost 3 bases, V lost 6 bases, and 7 bases had no gene match. CDR3 protein: CASSTGLAGKTDTQYF. DNA of the CDR3: TGTGCCAGCAGTACGGGACTAGCGGGCAAAACAGATACGCAGTATTTT.